This T cell receptor beta chain was identified in a study of cytomegalovirus exposure and HLA in healthy donors. About this clone: Its matching antigen is unknown. A junction end diverges from the germline sequence, so it may reflect a read error.

Overall study findings and caveats: For most subjects, TCR beta sequences were reported to predict HLA-A and HLA-B alleles with accuracy. Cytomegalovirus association was listed for 164 TCR beta chains. In a later analysis, compared with equally common non-associated chains, HLA-associated beta chains were more expanded. The productive fraction for most TCR beta V segments was about 87% or about 30% in an earlier analysis.

The PCR was carried out with 60 Vbeta primers and 13 Jbeta primers. TCRdb's table, derived via immunoSEQ multiplex PCR, lists solely in-frame clones and lacks some. The sample contains over 80,000 clones, about 67% of which appear only once. Sequenced material: PBMCs. The sequence derives from a woman aged 18-29 years in good health and CMV-seropositive.

CDR3 DNA: TGTGCCAGCAGTGCACAGGGTACCGAGGAGCTGTTTTTT. Translated: CASSAQGTEELFF. The J gene is TRBJ2-2, the V gene TRBV2, with D maybe TRBD1 (6 bases). Germline CDR1 SNHLY, CDR2 FYNNEI. The CDR3 sequence is 13 residues long.